This TCR beta chain was sequenced in a study of blood T cell repertoires in COVID-19. For the study at large: Acute and convalescent COVID-19 specimens originated in the United States, Italy and Spain. T cells, B-cell-depleted T cells, or PBMCs provided the cDNA or gDNA that served as material.

This CDR3 spans 16 amino acids. Per the germline V gene, CDR1 is MDHEN and CDR2 is SYDVKM. V lost 3 bases to trimming and J lost 3 bases, with 15 bases between them. In the original workflow: Reference gene primer amplification gave estimated nucleated cell counts. The repertoire was sequenced with immunoSEQ multiplex PCR; TCRdb's copy has only in-frame clones and lacks some. That table is the source of V, J and clone size, and D and trimming were worked out from the DNA. The sample carries approximately 440,000 clones, about nine tenths recorded once. This clonotype originated in a woman in her forties or fifties with COVID-19, enrolled during active disease. The sequencing sample was made of peripheral blood. The gene calls are TRBV28 and TRBJ2-4, with D maybe TRBD1 (6 bases). DNA of the CDR3: TGTGCCAGCAGTTTGTGGGCAGGGGTTGACAAAAACATTCAGTACTTC. It yields the protein CASSLWAGVDKNIQYF.